This is a list of T cell receptor beta chains from one sample in a study of T cell responses to AZD1222 COVID-19 vaccine. The data were produced by immunoSEQ multiplex PCR, yet TCRdb's version contains in-frame clones alone and is incomplete. Of some 99,000 clones in the sample, about 90% were seen once. Specimen: peripheral blood, collected 28 days after the second AZD1222 dose. Every receptor here comes from an adult who received the AZD1222 COVID-19 vaccine. The CDR3 runs from the conserved cysteine through the conserved F or W. Each record gives: D gene, clone size, J gene, V gene, CDR3 protein, CDR3 DNA. D genes are given only for firm matches. Where a row states a size, it is once, few, many or the class of an expanded clone; other rows omit it.

d_call: TRBD1
clone_size: .
j_call: TRBJ1-1
v_call: TRBV19
cdr3_aa: CASSIGRQGRRNTEAFF
cdr3_nt: TGTGCCAGTAGTATAGGTCGACAGGGAAGGAGGAACACTGAAGCTTTCTTT

d_call: .
clone_size: .
j_call: TRBJ2-7
v_call: TRBV28
cdr3_aa: CASNNLVTEQYF
cdr3_nt: TGTGCCAGCAATAACCTCGTCACAGAGCAGTACTTC

d_call: .
clone_size: .
j_call: TRBJ2-7
v_call: TRBV5-6
cdr3_aa: CASSFREAWYEQYF
cdr3_nt: TGTGCCAGCAGCTTTAGGGAAGCTTGGTACGAGCAGTACTTC

d_call: .
clone_size: .
j_call: TRBJ2-1
v_call: TRBV2
cdr3_aa: CAIRLWGSDYNEQFF
cdr3_nt: TGTGCCATTCGTTTGTGGGGGTCGGATTACAATGAGCAGTTCTTC

d_call: TRBD1
clone_size: .
j_call: TRBJ2-7
v_call: TRBV6-1
cdr3_aa: CASSDPHRQGFYEQYF
cdr3_nt: TGTGCCAGCAGTGATCCCCATAGACAGGGATTCTACGAGCAGTACTTC

d_call: .
clone_size: .
j_call: TRBJ1-6
v_call: TRBV11-2
cdr3_aa: CASSLDGAGVNSPLHF
cdr3_nt: TGTGCCAGCAGCTTAGATGGGGCAGGGGTAAATTCACCCCTCCACTTT

d_call: .
clone_size: .
j_call: TRBJ1-1
v_call: TRBV6-5
cdr3_aa: CASREQVGIAEAFF
cdr3_nt: TGTGCCAGCAGGGAGCAGGTAGGGATCGCTGAAGCTTTCTTT

d_call: .
clone_size: .
j_call: TRBJ1-1
v_call: TRBV5-1
cdr3_aa: CASSLGDFMGTEAFF
cdr3_nt: TGCGCCAGCAGCTTGGGGGACTTTATGGGGACTGAAGCTTTCTTT

d_call: .
clone_size: .
j_call: TRBJ2-3
v_call: TRBV29-1
cdr3_aa: CSVLAALSTDTQYF
cdr3_nt: TGCAGCGTTTTAGCGGCTCTAAGCACAGATACGCAGTATTTT

d_call: .
clone_size: .
j_call: TRBJ2-1
v_call: TRBV12-3/TRBV12-4
cdr3_aa: CASSRTTHEQFF
cdr3_nt: TGTGCCAGCAGTCGGACTACCCATGAGCAGTTCTTC

d_call: .
clone_size: .
j_call: TRBJ2-4
v_call: TRBV27
cdr3_aa: CASSSLSGLAKNIQYF
cdr3_nt: TGTGCCAGCAGTTCACTCTCCGGTCTAGCCAAAAACATTCAGTACTTC

d_call: .
clone_size: .
j_call: TRBJ1-1
v_call: TRBV4-1
cdr3_aa: CASSQVSVSLGEAFF
cdr3_nt: TGCGCCAGCAGCCAAGTAAGCGTCTCTCTCGGAGAAGCTTTCTTT

d_call: TRBD1
clone_size: .
j_call: TRBJ1-1
v_call: TRBV10-2
cdr3_aa: CASRGTGNTEAFF
cdr3_nt: TGCGCCAGCAGGGGGACAGGGAACACTGAAGCTTTCTTT

d_call: .
clone_size: .
j_call: TRBJ1-1
v_call: TRBV5-1
cdr3_aa: CASSLEPGNTEAFF
cdr3_nt: TGCGCCAGCAGCTTGGAGCCGGGCAACACTGAAGCTTTCTTT

d_call: .
clone_size: .
j_call: TRBJ2-1
v_call: TRBV19
cdr3_aa: CASSIGLSLYEQFF
cdr3_nt: TGTGCCAGTAGTATAGGGCTTAGTCTCTATGAGCAGTTCTTC

d_call: .
clone_size: .
j_call: TRBJ2-1
v_call: TRBV30
cdr3_aa: CAWSGGIEQFF
cdr3_nt: TGTGCCTGGAGTGGGGGTATTGAGCAGTTCTTC

d_call: .
clone_size: .
j_call: TRBJ2-7
v_call: TRBV12-3/TRBV12-4
cdr3_aa: CASSVGQPYEQYF
cdr3_nt: TGTGCCAGCAGTGTCGGACAGCCCTACGAGCAGTACTTC

d_call: .
clone_size: .
j_call: TRBJ2-1
v_call: TRBV7-9
cdr3_aa: CASSQAGTVYNEQFF
cdr3_nt: TGTGCCAGCAGCCAAGCCGGGACTGTGTACAATGAGCAGTTCTTC

d_call: .
clone_size: .
j_call: TRBJ2-1
v_call: TRBV5-4
cdr3_aa: CASSLGEYNEQFF
cdr3_nt: TGTGCCAGCAGCTTGGGCGAGTACAATGAGCAGTTCTTC

d_call: .
clone_size: once
j_call: TRBJ1-1
v_call: TRBV9
cdr3_aa: CASSETSPGAGTEAFF
cdr3_nt: TGTGCCAGCAGCGAAACCAGTCCGGGGGCGGGAACTGAAGCTTTCTTT

d_call: .
clone_size: .
j_call: TRBJ2-3
v_call: TRBV5-1
cdr3_aa: CASSLGISDTQYF
cdr3_nt: TGCGCCAGCAGCTTGGGTATCTCAGATACGCAGTATTTT

d_call: .
clone_size: .
j_call: TRBJ2-1
v_call: TRBV10-3
cdr3_aa: CAIRLEGTYNEQFF
cdr3_nt: TGTGCCATCAGATTGGAGGGAACCTACAATGAGCAGTTCTTC

d_call: TRBD2
clone_size: .
j_call: TRBJ2-3
v_call: TRBV29-1
cdr3_aa: CSVARTSGMADTQYF
cdr3_nt: TGCAGCGTGGCCAGGACTAGCGGGATGGCCGATACGCAGTATTTT

d_call: TRBD1
clone_size: .
j_call: TRBJ1-2
v_call: TRBV25-1
cdr3_aa: CASSEGEGTGNYGYTF
cdr3_nt: TGTGCCAGCAGTGAGGGAGAGGGGACAGGCAACTATGGCTACACCTTC

d_call: TRBD2
clone_size: .
j_call: TRBJ2-2
v_call: TRBV5-1
cdr3_aa: CASSSQAGELAGELFF
cdr3_nt: TGCGCCAGCAGCTCACAAGCGGGAGAATTGGCCGGGGAGCTGTTTTTT

d_call: .
clone_size: .
j_call: TRBJ1-6
v_call: TRBV5-1
cdr3_aa: CASSPAQGSPLHF
cdr3_nt: TGCGCCAGCAGCCCCGCTCAGGGGTCACCCCTCCACTTT

d_call: TRBD2
clone_size: .
j_call: TRBJ2-3
v_call: TRBV29-1
cdr3_aa: CSVVRTSGSDTQYF
cdr3_nt: TGCAGCGTTGTAAGGACTAGCGGGAGTGATACGCAGTATTTT

d_call: TRBD2
clone_size: .
j_call: TRBJ2-7
v_call: TRBV7-6
cdr3_aa: CASSSPGLAGGSYEQYF
cdr3_nt: TGTGCCAGCAGCTCACCGGGACTAGCGGGCGGATCCTACGAGCAGTACTTC

d_call: .
clone_size: .
j_call: TRBJ1-1
v_call: TRBV11-2
cdr3_aa: CASSLHREMNTEAFF
cdr3_nt: TGTGCCAGCAGCTTACACAGGGAGATGAACACTGAAGCTTTCTTT

d_call: .
clone_size: .
j_call: TRBJ1-5
v_call: TRBV20-1
cdr3_aa: CSASKGAQPQHF
cdr3_nt: TGCAGTGCTAGTAAAGGGGCTCAGCCCCAGCATTTT

d_call: .
clone_size: .
j_call: TRBJ1-6
v_call: TRBV30
cdr3_aa: CAWSVGGFTYNSPLHF
cdr3_nt: TGTGCCTGGAGTGTAGGGGGGTTCACCTATAATTCACCCCTCCACTTT

d_call: .
clone_size: .
j_call: TRBJ2-3
v_call: TRBV7-9
cdr3_aa: CASSFALDTQYF
cdr3_nt: TGTGCCAGCAGCTTTGCGTTGGATACGCAGTATTTT

d_call: .
clone_size: .
j_call: TRBJ2-5
v_call: TRBV12-3/TRBV12-4
cdr3_aa: CASSPLGVETQYF
cdr3_nt: TGTGCCAGCAGTCCCCTCGGTGTGGAGACCCAGTACTTC

d_call: TRBD1
clone_size: .
j_call: TRBJ1-3
v_call: TRBV30
cdr3_aa: CAWSTIGTARTNTIYF
cdr3_nt: TGTGCCTGGAGTACTATCGGGACAGCCCGAACAAACACCATATATTTT

d_call: .
clone_size: once
j_call: TRBJ2-2
v_call: TRBV12-3/TRBV12-4
cdr3_aa: CASNEDPGVSLFF
cdr3_nt: TGTGCCAGCAATGAAGACCCCGGCGTATCGCTGTTTTTT

d_call: .
clone_size: .
j_call: TRBJ1-1
v_call: TRBV27
cdr3_aa: CASSSARANTEAFF
cdr3_nt: TGTGCCAGCAGTTCGGCTCGGGCGAACACTGAAGCTTTCTTT

d_call: TRBD1
clone_size: .
j_call: TRBJ1-1
v_call: TRBV6-5
cdr3_aa: CASSLGTGRTEAFF
cdr3_nt: TGTGCCAGCAGCCTCGGGACAGGGCGAACTGAAGCTTTCTTT

d_call: .
clone_size: .
j_call: TRBJ2-7
v_call: TRBV7-9
cdr3_aa: CASSSPGSSLYEQYF
cdr3_nt: TGTGCCAGCAGCTCCCCCGGGTCTTCTCTCTACGAGCAGTACTTC

d_call: .
clone_size: few
j_call: TRBJ1-1
v_call: TRBV30
cdr3_aa: CAWRSVWNTEAFF
cdr3_nt: TGTGCCTGGAGATCGGTTTGGAACACTGAAGCTTTCTTT

d_call: TRBD1
clone_size: .
j_call: TRBJ1-5
v_call: TRBV30
cdr3_aa: CAWSPNGQGLNQPQHF
cdr3_nt: TGTGCCTGGAGTCCAAACGGACAGGGCTTAAATCAGCCCCAGCATTTT

d_call: .
clone_size: .
j_call: TRBJ2-2
v_call: TRBV10-3
cdr3_aa: CAISEVEGSGTPNTGELFF
cdr3_nt: TGTGCCATCAGTGAGGTGGAGGGTAGCGGCACACCAAACACCGGGGAGCTGTTTTTT

d_call: .
clone_size: .
j_call: TRBJ2-2
v_call: TRBV5-8
cdr3_aa: CASRLNTGELFF
cdr3_nt: TGTGCCAGCCGGCTGAACACCGGGGAGCTGTTTTTT